The 13 T cell receptor beta chains below were found in one sample sequenced in a study of T cell responses to AZD1222 COVID-19 vaccine listed by TCRdb under 2021. Libraries came from the immunoSEQ multiplex PCR assay. TCRdb mirrors the immuneACCESS table, restricted to in-frame sequences. Some clones are absent from its copies; in checked studies, under half trace to an unresolved V gene, and the reason for the others is unknown. Present in this sample are about 160,000 clones, around 90% of which were seen just once. Approximately 3% of the sample lies in the top ten. According to the study, the label for this sample's time point signals: about 28 days (+/-7) after the second vaccine dose. This material consisted of peripheral blood, taken 28 days after the second AZD1222 dose. The receptor set was obtained from an adult who received the AZD1222 COVID-19 vaccine.

The J gene is TRBJ1-2, the V gene TRBV29-1; 7 positions agree with TRBD1. V gave up 6 bases and J gave up 5 bases; unmatched junction bases: 9. Germline CDR1 and CDR2: SQVTM and ANQGSEA. There are 13 residues in the CDR3. The CDR3, as DNA: TGCAGCGTCAAAGGGGGCAGGGGATATGGCTACACCTTC. The encoded protein is CSVKGGRGYGYTF.

V usage is TRBV5-1 and J usage is TRBJ2-7, with 11 bases aligning to TRBD2. The CDR3 totals 17 residues. The J segment lost 2 bases and the V segment lost 0 bases, leaving 7 bases of the junction unmatched. Germline assignment: CDR1 SGHRS and CDR2 YFSETQ. The CDR3 DNA reads TGCGCCAGCAGCTTGGGACTAGCGGGATTGAGAACCTACGAGCAGTACTTC. Protein product: CASSLGLAGLRTYEQYF. The whole variable domain, remainder taken from reference TRBV5-1 and TRBJ2-7, is KAGVTQTPRYLIKTRGQQVTLSCSPISGHRSVSWYQQTPGQGLQFLFEYFSETQRNKGNFPGRFSGRQFSNSRSEMNVSTLELGDSALYLCASSLGLAGLRTYEQYFGPGTRLTVT.

The chain couples TRBV20-1 to TRBJ1-2; D is perhaps TRBD1 (5 bases). Trimming left V 3 bases short and J 7 bases short, with 9 bases between. Germline V gene sequence: CDR1 DFQATT, CDR2 SNEGSKA (reference sequence). The CDR3 length is 11 residues. The CDR3 bases are TGCAGTGCTAGTGGGCAGGGTGGCTACACCTTC. This codes for CSASGQGGYTF.

V usage is TRBV5-1 and J usage is TRBJ1-1; 10 bases line up with TRBD1. V shed 3 bases and J 6 bases; nucleotides not matched to a gene: 2. The V gene's germline CDR1 is SGHRS and CDR2 YFSETQ. This CDR3 region has 13 residues. The CDR3 coding sequence is TGCGCCAGCAGCTCCGGACAGGGGGCTGAAGCTTTCTTT. Translated, it gives CASSSGQGAEAFF.

The DNA of the CDR3 is TGTGCCTGGAGTGAGGGGAGCTCCTATAATTCACCCCTCCACTTT. It specifies CAWSEGSSYNSPLHF. This sequence joins TRBV30 and TRBJ1-6, with D possibly TRBD1 on 5 matching bases. CDR3 length equals 15 residues. The V end was cut by 1 base, the J end by 0 bases, with 7 bases between. Germline loops: CDR1 GTSNPN, CDR2 SVGIG (reference sequence).

The chain is built from TRBV18 and TRBJ1-5; the match to TRBD1 covers 8 bases. After removal of 3 bases from V and 5 bases from J, the junction contained 3 bases not matched to a gene. Germline loops: CDR1 KGHSH, CDR2 LQKENI. CDR3 length equals 14 residues. This chain's CDR3 is CASSPDRAYQPQHF. The CDR3 DNA is TGTGCCAGCTCACCGGACAGGGCCTATCAGCCCCAGCATTTT. Full variable domain (outside the CDR3, taken from reference TRBV18 and TRBJ1-5): NAGVMQNPRHLVRRRGQEARLRCSPMKGHSHVYWYRQLPEEGLKFMVYLQKENIIDESGMPKERFSAEFPKEGPSILRIQQVVRGDSAAYFCASSPDRAYQPQHFGDGTRLSIL.

For this clone: The junction differs from germline at one of its ends, possibly a read error. The chain has TRBV15 and TRBJ1-2; D may be TRBD1 (6 bases). CDR3 length: 18 residues. Germline loops: CDR1 LNHNV, CDR2 YYDKDF (reference sequence). The CDR3 loop is CATSGDKTGREKIYGYTF. CDR3 DNA sequence: TGTGCCACCAGCGGAGATAAGACAGGCCGTGAAAAGATTTATGGCTACACCTTC.

The V and J genes are TRBV19 and TRBJ2-4; TRBD1 agrees at 7 bases. V trimming: 5 bases; J trimming: 10 bases; junction bases outside the gene matches: 14. The CDR3 length is 15 residues. Germline V gene sequence: CDR1 LNHDA, CDR2 SQIVND (reference sequence). The CDR3 DNA reads as TGTGCCAGTAGTCCCTTGGGGCAGGGGGAGTCGATTCAGTACTTC. Translation gives CASSPLGQGESIQYF.

This chain uses TRBV7-9 with TRBJ2-4, with D tentatively TRBD1 (7 bases). Germline V gene sequence: CDR1 SEHNR, CDR2 FQNEAQ (reference sequence). Trimming removed 3 bases from V and 1 base from J, with 22 bases in between. The CDR3 is 19 amino acids. The CDR3 sequence: CASSFSVSGIRGAKNIQYF. CDR3 nucleotides: TGTGCCAGCAGCTTCTCGGTTAGCGGAATCAGGGGGGCCAAAAACATTCAGTACTTC.

The rearrangement uses TRBV6-5 and TRBJ2-1, with TRBD2 identical over 13 bases. The trim removed 7 bases at V and 14 bases at J, leaving 8 bases unmatched. CDR1 is MNHEY, CDR2 SVGAGI, per germline. This CDR3 is built from 13 residues. CDR3 DNA sequence: TGTGCCAGCAATGGACTAGCGGGAGAGGAGGAGTTCTTC. Translating it yields CASNGLAGEEEFF.

The chain is built from TRBV11-2 and TRBJ2-7, with D perhaps matching TRBD1 or TRBD2 (5 bases each). The CDR3 totals 13 residues. Trimming pared 5 bases from V and 4 bases from J, leaving 12 bases between. Germline values: CDR1 SGHAT, CDR2 FQNNGV. In nucleotides, the CDR3 is TGTGCCAGCAGCCCGGGACCACTATACGAGCAGTACTTC. Residues: CASSPGPLYEQYF.

The rearrangement joins TRBV30 to TRBJ1-2; D is unclear. The CDR3 totals 13 residues. With 0 bases removed from V and 8 bases from J, the gap between germline ends came to 13 bases. Germline V gene data show CDR1 as GTSNPN and CDR2 as SVGIG (reference sequence). CDR3 region: CAWSVALMGGYTF. For the CDR3, the DNA is TGTGCCTGGAGTGTAGCCCTAATGGGGGGCTACACCTTC.

This chain links TRBV19 with TRBJ2-6; 7 nucleotides match TRBD2. The V and J ends lost 7 bases and 10 bases, in that order; junction bases with no gene match: 4. Germline V gene sequence: CDR1 LNHDA, CDR2 SQIVND (reference sequence). This CDR3 comprises 12 residues. The CDR3 DNA reads as TGTGCCAGTATGGGGGGGTCAAACGTCCTGACTTTC. Its translation is CASMGGSNVLTF.